The TCR beta chain under discussion was sequenced for a study of blood T cell repertoires in COVID-19. Overall study: T cells, B-cell-depleted T cells, or PBMCs provided the cDNA or gDNA that served as material.

Losses at the gene ends were 4 bases for V and 6 bases for J; bases not matched to a gene: 12. This CDR3 contains 17 residues. Germline-derived CDR1 and CDR2 are SGHTS and YDEGEE. Sequenced by immunoSEQ multiplex PCR; TCRdb stores in-frame clones only, minus some. Of about 130,000 clones in the sample, roughly 84% are singletons; the top ten hold approximately 1%. The chain links TRBV5-8 to TRBJ2-2; TRBD1 aligns across 10 bases. The TCR originated in a woman older than 75 with acute or convalescent COVID-19. The sequencing sample was made of peripheral blood. The CDR3 bases are TGTGCCAGCAGCAAATGGCCCGGGACAGGGGATCCCGGGGAGCTGTTTTTT. Its translation is CASSKWPGTGDPGELFF.